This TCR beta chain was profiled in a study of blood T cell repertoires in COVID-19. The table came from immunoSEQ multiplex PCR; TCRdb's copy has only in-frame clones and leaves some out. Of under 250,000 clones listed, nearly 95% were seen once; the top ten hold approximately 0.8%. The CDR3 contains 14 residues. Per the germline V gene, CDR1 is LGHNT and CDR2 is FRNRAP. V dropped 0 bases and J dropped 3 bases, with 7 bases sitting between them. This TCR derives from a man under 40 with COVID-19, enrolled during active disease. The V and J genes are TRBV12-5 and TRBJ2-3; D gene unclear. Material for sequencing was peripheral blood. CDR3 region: CASGLVPRTDTQYF. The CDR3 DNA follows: TGTGCTAGTGGTTTGGTACCCAGGACAGATACGCAGTATTTT.